The 27 T cell receptor beta chains reported below all come from one sample, sequenced in a study of beta chain features in type 1 diabetes. The isolated RNA, all of it, was reverse transcribed, so expressed TCRB transcripts were what got sequenced. Only in-frame clones appear in the TCRdb table, and some are missing; sequencing was by immunoSEQ multiplex PCR. The sample holds 900,000 or so clones, roughly 15% seen once. Sample: naive CD4+ T cells from blood. The receptors shown here come from a woman aged 18-29 years in good health.

V usage is TRBV7-8 and J usage is TRBJ1-1; D is undetermined. CDR1 is SGHVS and CDR2 is FQNEAQ in the germline V gene. This CDR3 spans 15 amino acids. Deletions cut 0 bases from V and 3 bases from J, with 11 bases between. The CDR3 region is CASSLARKIYTEAFF. Written as DNA, the CDR3 is TGTGCCAGCAGCTTAGCGCGGAAAATATACACTGAAGCTTTCTTT.

This chain connects TRBV2 to TRBJ2-5, with 13 bases lining up with TRBD2. V gave up 7 bases and J gave up 3 bases; unmatched junction bases: 5. Germline V CDR1 and CDR2: SNHLY, FYNNEI. The CDR3 runs to 15 residues. CDR3 sequence (DNA): TGTGCCAGCATAGAGGGGACTAGCGGGAAAGAGACCCAGTACTTC. Its protein product is CASIEGTSGKETQYF. Filled out from reference TRBV2 and TRBJ2-5, the complete variable domain reads EPEVTQTPSHQVTQMGQEVILRCVPISNHLYFYWYRQILGQKVEFLVSFYNNEISEKSEIFDDQFSVERPDGSNFTLKIRSTKLEDSAMYFCASIEGTSGKETQYFGPGTRLLVL.

J is TRBJ1-1 and V is TRBV5-1, with D possibly matching TRBD1 (5 bases). The CDR3 length is 14 residues. The V gene's germline CDR1 is SGHRS and CDR2 YFSETQ. V lost 3 bases, J lost 1 base, and 10 bases lay in between. The chain's CDR3 is CASSSGTGNTEAFF. DNA for the CDR3: TGCGCCAGCAGCTCGGGGACGGGGAACACTGAAGCTTTCTTT.

The chain couples TRBV7-2 to TRBJ2-5; weak D call: TRBD2 (6 bases). The CDR3 extends over 16 amino acids. The V end lost 5 bases, the J end lost 4 bases, and 20 bases lay between the germline ends. Germline values: CDR1 SGHTA, CDR2 FQGNSA. CDR3 protein: CASSLRRAGMGETQYF. Written as DNA, the CDR3 is TGTGCCAGCAGCCTACGGAGGGCAGGAATGGGAGAGACCCAGTACTTC.

This clone was seen more than once but under ten times. The V gene is TRBV11-2, the J gene TRBJ2-7; D uncertain. The ends were cut back, 3 bases at V and 6 bases at J, with 12 bases in the middle. The CDR3 has 13 amino acids. Germline lookup yields CDR1 SGHAT and CDR2 FQNNGV. The CDR3 DNA reads TGTGCCAGCAGCTTCGCAGAGTGGGGCGAGCAGTACTTC. It is translated as CASSFAEWGEQYF.

This clone was counted only a few times. This chain links TRBV9 with TRBJ2-1; D uncertain. The CDR3 length is 14 residues. V was cut by 5 bases and J by 3 bases, with 12 bases left in between. CDR1 and CDR2 from the germline V gene are SGDLS and YYNGEE. The CDR3 DNA reads TGTGCCAGCAGACTTTCGGATAGCTACAATGAGCAGTTCTTC. It codes for CASRLSDSYNEQFF.

This clone occurred a few times. V usage is TRBV19 and J usage is TRBJ1-1, with TRBD1 matching over 7 bases. The J segment lost 0 bases and the V segment lost 5 bases, leaving 6 bases of the junction unmatched. CDR1 and CDR2 (germline): LNHDA, SQIVND (reference sequence). This CDR3 is 15 amino acids long. CDR3 protein: CASSPQQGLNTEAFF. In nucleotides, the CDR3 is TGTGCCAGTAGTCCCCAACAGGGGCTGAACACTGAAGCTTTCTTT. The full variable domain, in which reference TRBV19 and TRBJ1-1 provide the parts outside the CDR3, is DGGITQSPKYLFRKEGQNVTLSCEQNLNHDAMYWYRQDPGQGLRLIYYSQIVNDFQKGDIAEGYSVSREKKESFPLTVTSAQKNPTAFYLCASSPQQGLNTEAFFGQGTRLTVV.

This clone showed up just a few times. This rearrangement joins TRBV6-5 to TRBJ1-1; 10 positions match TRBD1. Per germline, CDR1 MNHEY and CDR2 SVGAGI. The V segment lost 5 bases and the J segment 6 bases; nucleotides outside the gene matches: 9. The CDR3 loop spans 15 amino acids. DNA for the CDR3: TGTGCCAGCAGTCAATGGGACAGGGGCGAATCTGAAGCTTTCTTT. It codes for CASSQWDRGESEAFF.

This clone was seen only a few times. This CDR3 is CATSRDDTRNYGYTF. As DNA, the CDR3 is TGTGCCACCAGCAGGGACGACACGAGAAACTATGGCTACACCTTC. The chain links TRBV15 to TRBJ1-2; D unclear. The CDR3 is made up of 15 amino acids. The V gene's germline CDR1 is LNHNV and CDR2 YYDKDF (reference sequence). Between the trimmed V and J ends, which lost 3 bases and 2 bases, there was a span of 13 bases.

This clone has just a few counts. CDR3 residues: CASSVAGTDYEQYF. Here the CDR3 DNA reads TGTGCCAGCAGCGTTGCCGGGACAGACTACGAGCAGTACTTC. V gene TRBV9 combines with J gene TRBJ2-7, with 7 bases matching TRBD1. This CDR3 comprises 14 residues. V shed 2 bases, J shed 3 bases, and the junction held 5 bases outside the gene matches. Germline CDR1 SGDLS, CDR2 YYNGEE.

The genes are TRBV7-9 and TRBJ2-1; possible D gene TRBD2, 6 bases. The length of the CDR3 is 17 residues. V was trimmed by 3 bases and J by 5 bases, leaving 20 bases between them. From germline, CDR1 is SEHNR and CDR2 FQNEAQ (reference sequence). DNA of the CDR3: TGTGCCAGCAGCTTGAGGGGAGGAGTACGGTTAAACAATGAGCAGTTCTTC. This translates into CASSLRGGVRLNNEQFF.

J is TRBJ1-1 and V is TRBV7-2, with 10 bases that match TRBD1. Germline CDR1 is SGHTA and CDR2 is FQGNSA. The V and J ends lost 0 bases and 4 bases, in that order; junction bases with no gene match: 5. The CDR3 consists of 16 residues. The CDR3 DNA reads as TGTGCCAGCAGCTTAGCGCCACGGACAGGGGGCACTGAAGCTTTCTTT. It encodes CASSLAPRTGGTEAFF.

The V gene is TRBV4-3, the J gene TRBJ2-1, with 10 bases fitting TRBD2. This CDR3 is built from 15 residues. CDR1 is LGHNA and CDR2 is YSLEER in the germline V gene. Trimming took 3 bases from V and 10 from J; bases not matched to a gene: 9. DNA for the CDR3: TGCGCCAGCAGCCAGCAAGCGGGAGGGGATTTCGAGCAGTTCTTC. Protein sequence: CASSQQAGGDFEQFF.

There are a few counts of this clone. The J gene is TRBJ2-7, the V gene TRBV4-3, with D possibly matching TRBD2 (6 bases). The V and J ends lost 0 bases and 6 bases respectively, with 15 bases between them. The V gene's germline CDR1 is LGHNA and CDR2 YSLEER. The CDR3 runs to 15 residues. The CDR3 spells CASSQDAGPPAEQYF. In DNA form, the CDR3 reads TGCGCCAGCAGCCAAGATGCGGGACCCCCCGCCGAGCAGTACTTC.

The chain employs TRBV9 and TRBJ2-1; no clear D gene. CDR3 length equals 15 residues. Germline CDR1 reads SGDLS; CDR2 reads YYNGEE. V lost 1 base and J lost 4, with 12 bases in between. CDR3 sequence reads: CASSVSSWSYNEQFF. As DNA, the CDR3 is TGTGCCAGCAGCGTATCTTCTTGGAGTTACAATGAGCAGTTCTTC.

CDR3 sequence (DNA): TGTGCCAGTAGTACTACTGGAGCGGTCTACGAGCAGTACTTC. Amino acid sequence: CASSTTGAVYEQYF. The V call is TRBV19, the J call TRBJ2-7; weak D call: TRBD2 (5 bases). The CDR3 is made up of 14 amino acids. The V end lost 4 bases, the J end lost 3 bases, and 13 bases lay between the germline ends. Germline V gene data show CDR1 as LNHDA and CDR2 as SQIVND (reference sequence).

This chain joins TRBV6-5 and TRBJ2-7; the match to TRBD1 covers 10 bases. CDR1 is MNHEY, CDR2 SVGAGI, per germline. The V gene end was trimmed by 0 bases and the J gene end by 6 bases; junction bases not matched to a gene: 5. The CDR3 consists of 15 residues. CDR3 bases: TGTGCCAGCAGTTACTCTGGGACAGGGGCGATCGAGCAGTACTTC. It specifies CASSYSGTGAIEQYF.

This chain joins TRBV21-1 and TRBJ2-1; the D call in the table, TRBD2, was not verified against the DNA. TRBV21-1 is tagged as a pseudogene. CDR3 length: 13 amino acids. The CDR3 DNA is TGTGCCAGCAGCCCCCGGACTAAAGCTGAGCAGTTCTTC. This encodes CASSPRTKAEQFF.

The chain combines TRBV5-1 with TRBJ2-7; 7 nucleotides line up with TRBD1. V lost 2 bases, J lost 2 bases, and 7 bases stayed unmatched. CDR3 length: 15 amino acids. Germline V CDR1 and CDR2: SGHRS, YFSETQ. CDR3 in amino acids: CASSFEGANTYEQYF. In DNA form, the CDR3 reads TGCGCCAGCAGCTTCGAGGGGGCGAACACCTACGAGCAGTACTTC.

This clone was detected a few times. Other DNA sequences of this sample code for an identical CDR3. The chain has TRBV5-1 and TRBJ2-3, with 14 bases fitting TRBD2. The V and J ends lost 4 bases and 4 bases, in that order; junction bases with no gene match: 2. CDR3 size: 15 residues. The germline V gene has CDR1 SGHRS and CDR2 YFSETQ. This CDR3 reads CASSLGLAGADTQYF. CDR3 sequence (DNA): TGCGCCAGCAGCCTGGGACTAGCGGGAGCAGATACGCAGTATTTT.

The V and J genes are TRBV19 and TRBJ2-3, with 10 bases fitting TRBD2. V trimming: 7 bases; J trimming: 1 base; junction bases outside the gene matches: 5. The CDR3 has 15 amino acids. Per germline, CDR1 LNHDA and CDR2 SQIVND (reference sequence). The CDR3 here is CASMRGTSGTDTQYF. The CDR3 DNA reads TGTGCCAGTATGAGGGGGACTAGCGGCACAGATACGCAGTATTTT.

The gene calls are TRBV29-1 and TRBJ2-2; no definite D call. This CDR3 has 13 amino acids. Germline assignment: CDR1 SQVTM and CDR2 ANQGSEA. V gave up 3 bases and J gave up 2 bases, with 7 bases separating them. The CDR3 is CSVDRVNTGELFF. In DNA form, the CDR3 reads TGCAGCGTTGATCGGGTTAACACCGGGGAGCTGTTTTTT.

The CDR3 sequence is CASSPPIAGDNTGELFF. The CDR3 coding sequence is TGTGCCAGCTCACCACCGATAGCGGGAGACAACACCGGGGAGCTGTTTTTT. This chain uses TRBV18 with TRBJ2-2; the match to TRBD2 covers 9 bases. CDR1 is KGHSH and CDR2 is LQKENI in the germline V gene. The CDR3 has 17 residues. V shed 0 bases, J shed 2 bases, and the junction held 4 bases outside the gene matches.

Remarks on this clone: The junction departs from the called germline gene at one end, perhaps through a read error. The CDR3 nucleotides read TGTGCCAGCAGTCAAGCGTTCTCCTACAATGAGCAGTTCTTC. It codes for CASSQAFSYNEQFF. This sequence joins TRBV2 and TRBJ2-1; D remains ambiguous. The CDR3 has 14 amino acids. Per germline, CDR1 SNHLY and CDR2 FYNNEI.

The chain combines TRBV14 with TRBJ2-1; D may be TRBD1 (5 bases). V dropped 1 base and J dropped 4 bases, with 17 bases sitting between them. The CDR3 spans 17 residues. Per the germline V gene, CDR1 is SGHDN and CDR2 is FVKESK. The CDR3 protein is CASSQGMGREAYNEQFF. In DNA, the CDR3 is TGTGCCAGCAGCCAAGGGATGGGCAGGGAAGCTTACAATGAGCAGTTCTTC.

DNA for the CDR3: TGTGCCAGCAGCGGCCAGACAGGGATGGGCTACACCTTC. Encoded protein: CASSGQTGMGYTF. The chain recombines TRBV7-6 with TRBJ1-2; 7 nucleotides match TRBD1. V lost 5 bases and J lost 8; bases outside the gene matches: 8. The CDR3 runs to 13 residues. Germline-derived CDR1 and CDR2 are SGHVS and FNYEAQ.

The genes are TRBV7-8 and TRBJ2-1, with 8 positions matching TRBD1. Losses at the gene ends were 4 bases for V and 0 bases for J; bases not matched to a gene: 2. CDR1 is SGHVS and CDR2 is FQNEAQ in the germline V gene. The CDR3 has 15 residues. The CDR3 region has the DNA TGTGCCAGCAGCTGGGGGACAGGCTCCTACAATGAGCAGTTCTTC. Protein product: CASSWGTGSYNEQFF. The variable domain in full, completed from reference TRBV7-8 and TRBJ2-1, reads GAGVSQSPRYKVAKRGQDVALRCDPISGHVSLFWYQQALGQGPEFLTYFQNEAQLDKSGLPSDRFFAERPEGSVSTLKIQRTQQEDSAVYLCASSWGTGSYNEQFFGPGTRLTVL.